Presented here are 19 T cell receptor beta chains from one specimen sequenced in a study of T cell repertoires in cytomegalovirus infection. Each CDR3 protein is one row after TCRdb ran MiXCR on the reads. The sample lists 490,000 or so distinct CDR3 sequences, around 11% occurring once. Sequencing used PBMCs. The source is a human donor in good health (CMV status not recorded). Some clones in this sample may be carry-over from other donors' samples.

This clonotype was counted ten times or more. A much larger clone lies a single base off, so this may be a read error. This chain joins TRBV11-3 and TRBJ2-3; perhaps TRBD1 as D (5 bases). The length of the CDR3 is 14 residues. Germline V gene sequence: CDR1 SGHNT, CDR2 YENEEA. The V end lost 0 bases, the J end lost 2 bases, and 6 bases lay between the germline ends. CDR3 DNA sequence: TGTGCCAGCAGCTTAGACAGGGACACAGATACGCAGTATTTT. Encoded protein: CASSLDRDTDTQYF.

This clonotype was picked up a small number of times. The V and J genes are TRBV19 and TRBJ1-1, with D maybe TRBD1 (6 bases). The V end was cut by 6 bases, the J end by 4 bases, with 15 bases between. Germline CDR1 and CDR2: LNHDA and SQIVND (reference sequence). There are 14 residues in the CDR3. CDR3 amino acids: CASSAQGYGTEAFF. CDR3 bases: TGTGCCAGTAGCGCACAGGGTTACGGCACTGAAGCTTTCTTT.

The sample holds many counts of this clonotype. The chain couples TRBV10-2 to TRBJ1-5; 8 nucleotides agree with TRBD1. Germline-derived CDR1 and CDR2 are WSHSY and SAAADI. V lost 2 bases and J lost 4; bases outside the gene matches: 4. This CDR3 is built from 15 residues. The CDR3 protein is CASSETGQGNQPQHF. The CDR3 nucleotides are TGCGCCAGCAGTGAGACCGGACAGGGTAATCAGCCCCAGCATTTT.

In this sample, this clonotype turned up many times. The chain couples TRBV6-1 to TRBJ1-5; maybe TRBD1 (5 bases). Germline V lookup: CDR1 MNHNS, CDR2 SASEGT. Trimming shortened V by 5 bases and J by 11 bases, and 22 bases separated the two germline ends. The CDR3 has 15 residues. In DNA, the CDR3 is TGTGCCAGCAGTTGGACGACGGGGGATTTTGAGTCCCAGCATTTT. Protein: CASSWTTGDFESQHF.

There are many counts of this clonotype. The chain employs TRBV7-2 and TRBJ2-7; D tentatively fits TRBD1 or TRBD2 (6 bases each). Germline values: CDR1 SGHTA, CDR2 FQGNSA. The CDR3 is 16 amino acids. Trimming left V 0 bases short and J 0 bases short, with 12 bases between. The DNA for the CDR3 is TGTGCCAGCAGCTTAGCGGGGGGCACTATCTCCTACGAGCAGTACTTC. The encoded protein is CASSLAGGTISYEQYF.

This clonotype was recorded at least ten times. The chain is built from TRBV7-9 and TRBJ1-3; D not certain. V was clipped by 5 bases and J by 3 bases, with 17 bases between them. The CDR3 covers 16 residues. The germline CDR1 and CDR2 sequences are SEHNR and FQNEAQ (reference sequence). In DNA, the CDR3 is TGTGCCAGCAGCCTATGGACGAGATCGGTTGGAAACACCATATATTTT. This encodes CASSLWTRSVGNTIYF.

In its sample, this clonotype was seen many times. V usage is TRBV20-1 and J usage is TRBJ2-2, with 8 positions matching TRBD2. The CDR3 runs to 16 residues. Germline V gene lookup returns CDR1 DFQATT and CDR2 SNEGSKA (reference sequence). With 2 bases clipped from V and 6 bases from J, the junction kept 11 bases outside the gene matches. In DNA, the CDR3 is TGCAGTGCTAGACATTACAGCGGGAGTGAGGCCGGGGAGCTGTTTTTT. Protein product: CSARHYSGSEAGELFF.

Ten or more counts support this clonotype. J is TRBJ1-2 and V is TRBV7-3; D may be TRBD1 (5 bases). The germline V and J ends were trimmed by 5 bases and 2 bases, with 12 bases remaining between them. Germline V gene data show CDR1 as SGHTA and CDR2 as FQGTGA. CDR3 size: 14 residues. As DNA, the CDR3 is TGTGCCAGCAGCACCAGGGACCCAAACTATGGCTACACCTTC. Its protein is CASSTRDPNYGYTF.

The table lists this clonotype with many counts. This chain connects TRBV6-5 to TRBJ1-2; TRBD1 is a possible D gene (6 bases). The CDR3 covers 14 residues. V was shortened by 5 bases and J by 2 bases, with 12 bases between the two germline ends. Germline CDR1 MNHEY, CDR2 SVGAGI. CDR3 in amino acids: CASSNDRMNYGYTF. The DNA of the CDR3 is TGTGCCAGCAGTAACGACAGGATGAACTATGGCTACACCTTC.

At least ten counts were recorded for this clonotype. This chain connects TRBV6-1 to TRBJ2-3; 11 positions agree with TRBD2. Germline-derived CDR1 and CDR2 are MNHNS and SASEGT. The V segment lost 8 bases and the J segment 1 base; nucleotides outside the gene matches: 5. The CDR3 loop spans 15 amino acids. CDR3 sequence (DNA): TGTGCCAGCGAACTAGCGGGAGACCGCACAGATACGCAGTATTTT. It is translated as CASELAGDRTDTQYF.

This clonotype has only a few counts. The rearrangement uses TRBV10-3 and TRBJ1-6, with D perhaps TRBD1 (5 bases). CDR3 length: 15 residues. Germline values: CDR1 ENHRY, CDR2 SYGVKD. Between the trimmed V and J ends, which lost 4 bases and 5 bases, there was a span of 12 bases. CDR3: CAISGATGNNSPLHF. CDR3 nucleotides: TGTGCCATCAGTGGGGCCACAGGAAATAATTCACCCCTCCACTTT.

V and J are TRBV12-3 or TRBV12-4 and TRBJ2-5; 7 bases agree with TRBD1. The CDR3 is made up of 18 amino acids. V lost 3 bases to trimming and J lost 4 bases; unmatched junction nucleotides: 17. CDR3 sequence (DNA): TGTGCCAGCAGTTTTGACCCGTCTTTGGTCGGGACAGTAGAGACCCAGTACTTC. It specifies CASSFDPSLVGTVETQYF.

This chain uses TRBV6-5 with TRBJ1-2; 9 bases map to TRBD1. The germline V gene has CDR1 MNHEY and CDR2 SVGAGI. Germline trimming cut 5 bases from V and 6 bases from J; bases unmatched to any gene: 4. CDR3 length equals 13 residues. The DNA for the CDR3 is TGTGCCAGCAGTCGGAGGACAGGGGATGGCTACACCTTC. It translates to CASSRRTGDGYTF.

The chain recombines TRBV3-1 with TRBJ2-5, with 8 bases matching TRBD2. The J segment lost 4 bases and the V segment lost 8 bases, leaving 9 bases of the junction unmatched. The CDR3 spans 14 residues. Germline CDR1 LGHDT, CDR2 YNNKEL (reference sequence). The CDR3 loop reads CASLPRGGLETQYF. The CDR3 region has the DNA TGTGCCAGCCTCCCACGGGGGGGGTTAGAGACCCAGTACTTC.

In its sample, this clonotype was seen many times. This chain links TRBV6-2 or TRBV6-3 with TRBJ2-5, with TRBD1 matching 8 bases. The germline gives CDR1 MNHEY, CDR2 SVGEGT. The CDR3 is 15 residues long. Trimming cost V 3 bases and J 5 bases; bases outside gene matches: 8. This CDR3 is CASSYRRTGRETQYF. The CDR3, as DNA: TGTGCCAGCAGTTATCGGCGGACAGGGCGGGAGACCCAGTACTTC.

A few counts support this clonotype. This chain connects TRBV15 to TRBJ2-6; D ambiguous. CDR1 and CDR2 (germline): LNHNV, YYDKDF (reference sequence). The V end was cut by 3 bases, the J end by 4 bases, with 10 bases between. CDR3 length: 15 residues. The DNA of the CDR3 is TGTGCCACCAGCAGCGGAGAGGCCGGGGCCAACGTCCTGACTTTC. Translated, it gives CATSSGEAGANVLTF.

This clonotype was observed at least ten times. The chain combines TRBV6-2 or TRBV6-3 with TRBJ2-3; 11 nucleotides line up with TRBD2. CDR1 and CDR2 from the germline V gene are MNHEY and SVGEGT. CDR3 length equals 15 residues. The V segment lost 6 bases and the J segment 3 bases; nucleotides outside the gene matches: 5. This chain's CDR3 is CASRRLAGSTDTQYF. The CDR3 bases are TGTGCCAGCAGGCGACTAGCGGGGTCTACAGATACGCAGTATTTT.

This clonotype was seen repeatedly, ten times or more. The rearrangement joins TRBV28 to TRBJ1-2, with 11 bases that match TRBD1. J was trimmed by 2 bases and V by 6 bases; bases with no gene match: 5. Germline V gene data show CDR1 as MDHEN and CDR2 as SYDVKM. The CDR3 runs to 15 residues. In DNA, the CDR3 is TGTGCCAGCAGCCCAGGGACAGGGGGAAACTATGGCTACACCTTC. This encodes CASSPGTGGNYGYTF.

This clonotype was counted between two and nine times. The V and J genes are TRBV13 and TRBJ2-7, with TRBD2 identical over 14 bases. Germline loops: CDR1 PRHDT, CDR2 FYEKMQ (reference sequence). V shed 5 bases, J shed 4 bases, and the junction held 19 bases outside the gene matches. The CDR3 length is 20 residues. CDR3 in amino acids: CASSNRPGTSGSPSGYEQYF. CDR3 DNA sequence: TGTGCCAGCAGCAACCGCCCCGGGACTAGCGGGAGCCCCTCCGGGTACGAGCAGTACTTC.